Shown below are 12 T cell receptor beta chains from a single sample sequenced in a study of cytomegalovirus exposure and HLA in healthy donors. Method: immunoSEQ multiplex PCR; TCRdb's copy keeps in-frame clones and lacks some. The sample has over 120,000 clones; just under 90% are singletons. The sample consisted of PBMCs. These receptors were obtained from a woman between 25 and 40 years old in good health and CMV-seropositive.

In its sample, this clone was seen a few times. In DNA, the CDR3 is TGTGCCAGCAGTAGGCAGGGGAACACTGAAGCTTTCTTT. As protein: CASSRQGNTEAFF. The V gene is TRBV25-1, the J gene TRBJ1-1; possibly TRBD1 for D (5 bases). Germline V CDR1 and CDR2: MGHDK, SYGVNS. There are 13 residues in the CDR3. Trimming removed 5 bases from V and 1 base from J, with 8 bases in between.

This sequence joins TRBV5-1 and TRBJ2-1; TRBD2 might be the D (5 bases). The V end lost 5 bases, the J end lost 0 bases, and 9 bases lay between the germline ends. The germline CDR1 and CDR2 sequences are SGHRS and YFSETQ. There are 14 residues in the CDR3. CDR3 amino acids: CASRRDISYNEQFF. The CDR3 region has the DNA TGCGCCAGCAGGAGGGATATCTCCTACAATGAGCAGTTCTTC.

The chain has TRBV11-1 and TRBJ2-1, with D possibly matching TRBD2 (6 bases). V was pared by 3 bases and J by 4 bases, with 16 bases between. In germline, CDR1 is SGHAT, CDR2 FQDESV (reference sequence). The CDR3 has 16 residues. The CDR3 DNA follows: TGTGCCAGCAGCTTGTGGAGCGGGTCATTATACAATGAGCAGTTCTTC. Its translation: CASSLWSGSLYNEQFF.

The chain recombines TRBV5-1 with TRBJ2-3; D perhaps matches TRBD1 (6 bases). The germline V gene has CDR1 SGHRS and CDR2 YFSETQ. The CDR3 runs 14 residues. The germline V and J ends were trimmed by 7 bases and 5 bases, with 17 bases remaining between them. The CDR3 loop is CASSPGHYGDTQYF. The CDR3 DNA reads TGCGCCAGCTCCCCGGGACACTACGGAGATACGCAGTATTTT.

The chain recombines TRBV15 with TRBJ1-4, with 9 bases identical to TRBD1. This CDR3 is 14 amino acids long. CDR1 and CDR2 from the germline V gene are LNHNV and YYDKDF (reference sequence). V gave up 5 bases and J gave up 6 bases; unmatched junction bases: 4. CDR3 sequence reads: CATSEGQGYEKLFF. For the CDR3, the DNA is TGTGCCACCAGCGAGGGACAGGGATATGAAAAACTGTTTTTT.

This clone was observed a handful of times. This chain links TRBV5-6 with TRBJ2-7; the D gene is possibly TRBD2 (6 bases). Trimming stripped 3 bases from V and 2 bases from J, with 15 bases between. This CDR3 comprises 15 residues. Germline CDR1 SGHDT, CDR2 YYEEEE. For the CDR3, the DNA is TGTGCCAGCAGCTGGCGGGGACGGGTAACCTACGAGCAGTACTTC. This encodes CASSWRGRVTYEQYF. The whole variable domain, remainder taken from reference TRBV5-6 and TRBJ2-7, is DAGVTQSPTHLIKTRGQQVTLRCSPKSGHDTVSWYQQALGQGPQFIFQYYEEEERQRGNFPDRFSGHQFPNYSSELNVNALLLGDSALYLCASSWRGRVTYEQYFGPGTRLTVT.

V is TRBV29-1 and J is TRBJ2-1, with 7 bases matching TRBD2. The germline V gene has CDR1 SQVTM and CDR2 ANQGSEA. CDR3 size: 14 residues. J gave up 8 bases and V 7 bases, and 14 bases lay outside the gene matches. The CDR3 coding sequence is TGCAGCGCTGGGAGACTAGCCCGCTTTGATGAGCAGTTCTTC. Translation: CSAGRLARFDEQFF.

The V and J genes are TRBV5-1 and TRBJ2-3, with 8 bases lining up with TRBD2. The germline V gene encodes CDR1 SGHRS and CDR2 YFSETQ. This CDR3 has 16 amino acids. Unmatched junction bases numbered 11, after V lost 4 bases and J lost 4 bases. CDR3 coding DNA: TGCGCCAGCAGCCGGGGAGCGGGACTAGTCGCAGATACGCAGTATTTT. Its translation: CASSRGAGLVADTQYF.

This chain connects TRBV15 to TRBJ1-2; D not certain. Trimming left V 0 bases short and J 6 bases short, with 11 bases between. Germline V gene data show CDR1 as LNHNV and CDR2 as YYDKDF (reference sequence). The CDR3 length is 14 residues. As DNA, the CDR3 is TGTGCCACCAGCAGAGATACTGTTTTGCATGGCTACACCTTC. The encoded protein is CATSRDTVLHGYTF.

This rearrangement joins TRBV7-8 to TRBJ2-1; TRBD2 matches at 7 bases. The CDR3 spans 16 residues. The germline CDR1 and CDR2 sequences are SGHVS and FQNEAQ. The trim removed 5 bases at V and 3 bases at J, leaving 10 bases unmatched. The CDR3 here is CASSTPSGDHYNEQFF. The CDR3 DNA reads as TGTGCCAGCAGCACACCAAGCGGGGACCACTACAATGAGCAGTTCTTC.

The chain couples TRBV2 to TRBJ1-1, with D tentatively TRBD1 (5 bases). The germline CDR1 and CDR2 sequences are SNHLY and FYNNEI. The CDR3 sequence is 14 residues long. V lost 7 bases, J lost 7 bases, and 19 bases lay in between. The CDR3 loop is CASNPRQVRGEAFF. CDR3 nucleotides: TGTGCCAGCAACCCCAGGCAGGTAAGGGGTGAAGCTTTCTTT.

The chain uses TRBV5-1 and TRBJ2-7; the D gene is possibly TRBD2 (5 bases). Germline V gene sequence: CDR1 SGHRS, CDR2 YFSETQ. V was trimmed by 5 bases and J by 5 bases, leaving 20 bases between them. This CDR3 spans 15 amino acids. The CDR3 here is CASRLGVASVDEQYF. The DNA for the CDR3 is TGCGCCAGCAGACTCGGGGTAGCGTCGGTAGACGAGCAGTACTTC. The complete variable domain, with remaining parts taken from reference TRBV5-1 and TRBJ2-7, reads KAGVTQTPRYLIKTRGQQVTLSCSPISGHRSVSWYQQTPGQGLQFLFEYFSETQRNKGNFPGRFSGRQFSNSRSEMNVSTLELGDSALYLCASRLGVASVDEQYFGPGTRLTVT.